What follows are 26 T cell receptor beta chains derived from one specimen sequenced in a study of T cell changes during pregnancy in multiple sclerosis. Some clones are missing from TCRdb's copy, which holds only in-frame ones; the method was immunoSEQ multiplex PCR. The data show over 85,000 clones, with around 92% seen just once and around 1.8% held by the top ten. Source: peripheral blood, taken after pregnancy. These receptors were taken from a female donor in good health, enrolled as a control in a pregnancy study.

The chain carries TRBV27 and TRBJ1-5; TRBD1 matches 7 bases. This CDR3 has 14 residues. Germline CDR1 MNHEY, CDR2 SMNVEV (reference sequence). After removal of 3 bases from V and 3 bases from J, the junction contained 2 bases not matched to a gene. This CDR3 is CASSFTGDNQPQHF. DNA of the CDR3: TGTGCCAGCAGTTTTACAGGGGACAATCAGCCCCAGCATTTT.

Worth noting for this clone: Other DNA sequences in this sample translate to the same CDR3. CDR3 sequence reads: CASSRGTDTQYF. Here the CDR3 DNA reads TGTGCCAGCAGCCGGGGGACAGATACGCAGTATTTT. The J gene is TRBJ2-3, the V gene TRBV7-2, with TRBD2 as a possible D gene (6 bases). The germline V gene encodes CDR1 SGHTA and CDR2 FQGNSA. The V and J ends lost 5 bases and 3 bases respectively, with 6 bases between them. There are 12 residues in the CDR3.

The rearrangement uses TRBV7-9 and TRBJ2-2; D unresolved. Germline CDR1 is SEHNR and CDR2 is FQNEAQ (reference sequence). This CDR3 has 11 residues. Trimming took 5 bases from V and 10 from J, leaving 8 bases between them. The CDR3 sequence is CASSLREELFF. The CDR3, as DNA: TGTGCCAGCAGCCTTCGCGAGGAGCTGTTTTTT.

The rearrangement links TRBV4-1 to TRBJ2-1, with 10 bases aligning to TRBD1. The CDR3 is 15 residues long. Germline V gives CDR1 MGHRA, CDR2 YSYEKL. V was clipped by 4 bases and J by 4 bases; unmatched bases: 4. The CDR3 protein is CASSLDRGRYNEQFF. As DNA, the CDR3 is TGCGCCAGCAGCCTTGACAGGGGGCGATACAATGAGCAGTTCTTC.

The chain combines TRBV28 with TRBJ2-7, with 8 bases aligning to TRBD1. The trim removed 4 bases at V and 4 bases at J, leaving 9 bases unmatched. The CDR3 covers 15 residues. CDR1 and CDR2 (germline): MDHEN, SYDVKM. The CDR3 region is CASSSSQGAGYEQYF. The CDR3 DNA is TGTGCCAGCAGTTCCTCCCAGGGGGCGGGGTACGAGCAGTACTTC.

The rearrangement links TRBV11-2 to TRBJ2-2; TRBD2 aligns across 7 bases. After removal of 6 bases from V and 3 bases from J, the junction contained 1 base not matched to a gene. The length of the CDR3 is 13 residues. Germline CDR1 is SGHAT and CDR2 is FQNNGV. The CDR3 sequence is CASRRGDTGELFF. CDR3 DNA sequence: TGTGCCAGCAGACGGGGGGACACCGGGGAGCTGTTTTTT. Looking up the rest from reference TRBV11-2 and TRBJ2-2 gives the full variable domain: EAGVAQSPRYKIIEKRQSVAFWCNPISGHATLYWYQQILGQGPKLLIQFQNNGVVDDSQLPKDRFSAERLKGVDSTLKIQPAKLEDSAVYLCASRRGDTGELFFGEGSRLTVL.

V gene TRBV5-6 combines with J gene TRBJ2-2; 9 nucleotides align to TRBD1. V lost 1 base to trimming and J lost 6 bases; unmatched junction nucleotides: 4. Germline V CDR1 and CDR2: SGHDT, YYEEEE. The CDR3 length is 15 residues. The CDR3 nucleotides read TGTGCCAGCAGCTTGTTCAACAGGGGGCCCGGGGAGCTGTTTTTT. Translated: CASSLFNRGPGELFF.

The gene calls are TRBV9 and TRBJ2-1; the match to TRBD1 covers 7 bases. From germline, CDR1 is SGDLS and CDR2 YYNGEE. The length of the CDR3 is 15 residues. V was clipped by 0 bases and J by 4 bases; unmatched bases: 4. The CDR3 sequence: CASSVEGQSYNEQFF. The CDR3 DNA reads as TGTGCCAGCAGCGTAGAGGGACAGTCTTACAATGAGCAGTTCTTC.

The chain has TRBV15 and TRBJ2-5, with D tentatively TRBD2 (7 bases). From germline, CDR1 is LNHNV and CDR2 YYDKDF (reference sequence). The V end was cut by 1 base, the J end by 1 base, with 19 bases between. The CDR3 extends over 18 amino acids. The CDR3 region has the DNA TGTGCCACCAGCAGAGTTCTTTGGGGCGGGGGCCGCCAAGAGACCCAGTACTTC. Amino acids: CATSRVLWGGGRQETQYF.

This rearrangement joins TRBV4-3 to TRBJ2-6; 8 nucleotides match TRBD1. CDR3 length: 17 amino acids. Per the germline V gene, CDR1 is LGHNA and CDR2 is YSLEER. V dropped 2 bases and J dropped 4; count of bases not matched to a gene: 7. CDR3 sequence reads: CASSQQGAPLGANVLTF. CDR3 DNA: TGCGCCAGCAGCCAACAGGGGGCCCCTTTAGGGGCCAACGTCCTGACTTTC.

The CDR3 sequence is CASGSGTVDTEAFF. CDR3 nucleotides: TGTGCTAGTGGTTCTGGGACAGTTGACACTGAAGCTTTCTTT. V is TRBV12-5 and J is TRBJ1-1, with TRBD1 matching over 7 bases. CDR3 length equals 14 residues. The V segment lost 4 bases and the J segment 3 bases; nucleotides outside the gene matches: 5. Germline CDR1 and CDR2: LGHNT and FRNRAP.

The chain carries TRBV28 and TRBJ2-3; 11 nucleotides match TRBD2. V dropped 7 bases and J dropped 2; count of bases not matched to a gene: 14. The CDR3 loop spans 18 amino acids. The germline V gene has CDR1 MDHEN and CDR2 SYDVKM. The CDR3 spells CASTTLAGGRGPTDTQYF. CDR3 nucleotide sequence: TGTGCCAGCACTACCCTAGCGGGAGGTCGGGGTCCCACAGATACGCAGTATTTT.

The table lists this clone with a count of one. The chain couples TRBV28 to TRBJ2-7; D uncertain. The V end was cut by 1 base, the J end by 12 bases, with 19 bases between. The length of the CDR3 is 14 residues. CDR1 is MDHEN, CDR2 SYDVKM, per germline. This CDR3 is CASSLSSPHRPVYF. DNA for the CDR3: TGTGCCAGCAGTTTATCCTCGCCCCACAGACCAGTGTACTTC. The full variable domain, completed using reference TRBV28 and TRBJ2-7, is DVKVTQSSRYLVKRTGEKVFLECVQDMDHENMFWYRQDPGLGLRLIYFSYDVKMKEKGDIPEGYSVSREKKERFSLILESASTNQTSMYLCASSLSSPHRPVYFGPGTRLTVT.

This chain joins TRBV4-3 and TRBJ1-5; possible D gene TRBD1, 5 bases. Trimming pared 4 bases from V and 3 bases from J, leaving 7 bases between. Looked up from germline, CDR1 is LGHNA and CDR2 is YSLEER. The CDR3 consists of 13 residues. The CDR3 spells CASSRRVNQPQHF. The CDR3 DNA reads as TGCGCCAGCAGCCGCAGGGTCAATCAGCCCCAGCATTTT.

This chain joins TRBV11-2 and TRBJ2-1; 7 nucleotides align to TRBD1. Trimming cost V 1 base and J 0 bases; bases outside gene matches: 0. Germline V gene lookup returns CDR1 SGHAT and CDR2 FQNNGV. The CDR3 has 15 amino acids. The CDR3 sequence is CASSLAGGSYNEQFF. The DNA for the CDR3 is TGTGCCAGCAGCTTAGCAGGGGGCTCCTACAATGAGCAGTTCTTC.

The V and J genes are TRBV15 and TRBJ1-4; 10 nucleotides line up with TRBD1. CDR3 length: 17 residues. V shed 0 bases and J 7 bases; nucleotides not matched to a gene: 8. Germline V CDR1 and CDR2: LNHNV, YYDKDF (reference sequence). CDR3 DNA sequence: TGTGCCACCAGCAGAGATATCGACAGGGGGCGAATTGAAAAACTGTTTTTT. Translating gives CATSRDIDRGRIEKLFF.

The rearrangement links TRBV30 to TRBJ1-2; D is uncertain. V was shortened by 6 bases and J by 4 bases, with 6 bases between the two germline ends. CDR1 is GTSNPN, CDR2 SVGIG, per germline (reference sequence). There are 10 residues in the CDR3. Written as DNA, the CDR3 is TGTGCCTGCCACAGCTATGGCTACACCTTC. Protein sequence: CACHSYGYTF.

The chain links TRBV4-1 to TRBJ2-1; TRBD1 is a possible D gene (6 bases). The V gene's germline CDR1 is MGHRA and CDR2 YSYEKL. This CDR3 spans 19 amino acids. Trimming took off 2 bases at V and 3 bases at J, with 23 bases between the two ends. DNA for the CDR3: TGCGCCAGCAGCCAAAGCCAGCGCAGGGGTAAGTCCGACTACAATGAGCAGTTCTTC. Its translation is CASSQSQRRGKSDYNEQFF.

The chain combines TRBV6-6 with TRBJ2-1, with D possibly matching TRBD1 (5 bases). The germline CDR1 and CDR2 sequences are MNHNY and SVGAGI (reference sequence). The CDR3 is made up of 12 amino acids. V was clipped by 2 bases and J by 9 bases, with 8 bases between them. CDR3 nucleotide sequence: TGTGCCAGCAGTTACGTAAGGGGTGAGCAGTTCTTC. Translation: CASSYVRGEQFF.

This chain uses TRBV12-5 with TRBJ2-3, with D possibly TRBD2 on 6 matching bases. The CDR3 spans 13 residues. Trimming took off 7 bases at V and 2 bases at J, with 10 bases between the two ends. In germline, CDR1 is LGHNT, CDR2 FRNRAP. CDR3 coding DNA: TGTGCTAGTGCGGACTACATCACAGATACGCAGTATTTT. This sequence encodes CASADYITDTQYF.

J is TRBJ2-4 and V is TRBV4-1; 8 nucleotides agree with TRBD1. Germline-derived CDR1 and CDR2 are MGHRA and YSYEKL. Trimming cost V 8 bases and J 6 bases; bases outside gene matches: 12. This CDR3 is 15 amino acids long. The CDR3 nucleotides read TGCGCCAGCCAACAAGGGCAGGGGGCGGCAAACATTCAGTACTTC. Protein: CASQQGQGAANIQYF.

The CDR3 DNA sequence: TGCGCCAGCAGCCACCCGGGACAGCTGAACACTGAAGCTTTCTTT. It encodes CASSHPGQLNTEAFF. The chain has TRBV4-1 and TRBJ1-1, with 7 bases aligning to TRBD1. The CDR3 contains 15 residues. The V gene's germline CDR1 is MGHRA and CDR2 YSYEKL. The junction had 4 bases not matched to a gene; V was cut back by 3 bases and J by 0 bases.

Comments on this clone: This specimen includes other DNA sequences encoding the same CDR3. The CDR3 reads CASSSGQRGPLTGYTF. DNA of the CDR3: TGCGCCAGCAGCTCCGGACAAAGGGGGCCATTGACGGGCTACACCTTC. The chain is built from TRBV5-1 and TRBJ1-2; 7 bases agree with TRBD1. V shed 3 bases and J 8 bases; nucleotides not matched to a gene: 16. Per the germline V gene, CDR1 is SGHRS and CDR2 is YFSETQ. The CDR3 runs 16 residues.

The chain couples TRBV15 to TRBJ1-2, with a tentative D call TRBD1 (6 bases). The germline V gene encodes CDR1 LNHNV and CDR2 YYDKDF (reference sequence). This CDR3 contains 15 residues. The V and J ends lost 0 bases and 2 bases respectively, with 10 bases between them. For the CDR3, the DNA is TGTGCCACCAGCAGAGACCGGGGGGCGAACTATGGCTACACCTTC. Its translation: CATSRDRGANYGYTF.

The genes are TRBV14 and TRBJ1-6; no clear D gene. This CDR3 contains 15 residues. V was clipped by 4 bases and J by 8 bases, with 15 bases between them. Germline assignment: CDR1 SGHDN and CDR2 FVKESK. Here the CDR3 reads CASSLRTGRDSPLHF. The CDR3 DNA reads as TGTGCCAGCAGCCTACGGACGGGGAGGGATTCACCCCTCCACTTT.

This chain connects TRBV2 to TRBJ2-7, with TRBD2 matching 9 bases. The CDR3 covers 15 residues. The germline CDR1 and CDR2 sequences are SNHLY and FYNNEI. V lost 7 bases and J lost 2; bases outside the gene matches: 9. The CDR3, as DNA: TGTGCCAGCACTCTGATTAGCGGGGGACCCTACGAGCAGTACTTC. This gives the protein CASTLISGGPYEQYF.